One and the same sample provided the 32 T cell receptor beta chains below, sequenced in a study of cytomegalovirus exposure and HLA in healthy donors. PCR used 60 Vbeta primers and 13 Jbeta primers. The protocol was immunoSEQ multiplex PCR, while the TCRdb copy is restricted to in-frame clones and leaves out a portion. This table has 95,000 to 110,000 clones, 75% to 80% appearing once. Sequencing used PBMCs. The receptors were sampled from a man aged 55 to 70 in good health and CMV-seropositive.

This clone came up a few times. This chain uses TRBV6-1 with TRBJ2-5; D possibly corresponds to TRBD2 (6 bases). The CDR3 runs to 9 residues. The ends were cut back, 11 bases at V and 5 bases at J, with 6 bases in the middle. CDR1 is MNHNS and CDR2 is SASEGT in the germline V gene. The CDR3 loop is CAGGETQYF. The DNA for the CDR3 is TGTGCCGGGGGGGAGACCCAGTACTTC.

The chain joins TRBV11-2 to TRBJ2-1; possibly TRBD1 for D (7 bases). The length of the CDR3 is 17 residues. V lost 8 bases to trimming and J lost 9 bases, with 29 bases between them. Germline CDR1 and CDR2: SGHAT and FQNNGV. This chain's CDR3 is CASRPIGQGGKYSEQFF. Here the CDR3 DNA reads TGTGCCAGCCGTCCAATCGGGCAGGGGGGAAAGTATAGTGAGCAGTTCTTC.

As concerns this clone: One end of the junction is discordant with germline, which a read error may explain. The genes are TRBV4-1 and TRBJ2-1; tentative D call: TRBD1 (5 bases). CDR1 and CDR2 from the germline V gene are MGHRA and YSYEKL. CDR3 length equals 15 residues. The chain's CDR3 is CASSLPGPGYNKQFF. The CDR3 bases are TGCGCCAGCAGCCTCCCCGGACCAGGGTACAATAAGCAGTTCTTC.

This chain uses TRBV6-5 with TRBJ1-3, with D uncertain. The germline gives CDR1 MNHEY, CDR2 SVGAGI. This CDR3 is 13 amino acids long. V lost 5 bases, J lost 2 bases, and 7 bases lay in between. The CDR3 sequence: CASSIDAGNTIYF. CDR3 bases: TGTGCCAGCAGTATAGATGCTGGAAACACCATATATTTT.

CDR3 sequence reads: CASSYSGQGSGYTF. The CDR3 DNA follows: TGTGCCAGCAGTTACTCGGGGCAGGGGAGCGGCTACACCTTC. The chain has TRBV6-5 and TRBJ1-2; D possibly corresponds to TRBD1 (6 bases). Germline CDR1 reads MNHEY; CDR2 reads SVGAGI. Trimming took off 0 bases at V and 8 bases at J, with 13 bases between the two ends. This CDR3 is built from 14 residues.

The gene calls are TRBV28 and TRBJ1-2; D uncertain. Germline CDR1 MDHEN, CDR2 SYDVKM. Trimming removed 6 bases at V and 4 bases at J, with 6 bases between. The CDR3 covers 11 residues. The CDR3 DNA follows: TGTGCCAGCAGAACTTTCTATGGCTACACCTTC. This translates into CASRTFYGYTF.

V and J are TRBV11-2 and TRBJ2-3, with 13 bases aligning to TRBD2. V lost 1 base, J lost 4 bases, and 5 bases stayed unmatched. The V gene's germline CDR1 is SGHAT and CDR2 FQNNGV. The CDR3 is 17 amino acids. This chain's CDR3 is CASSLGLAGGRADTQYF. The CDR3 DNA reads TGTGCCAGCAGCTTAGGACTAGCGGGGGGTAGGGCAGATACGCAGTATTTT.

Regarding this clone: The junction shows a germline mismatch at one end, possibly a read error. The chain couples TRBV7-9 to TRBJ2-3, with D possibly TRBD1 on 5 matching bases. The CDR3 extends over 14 amino acids. CDR1 is SEHNR and CDR2 is FQNEAQ in the germline V gene (reference sequence). The DNA for the CDR3 is TGTTCCAGCAGCTTAGGGGCAGCTACAGATACGCAGTATTTT. As protein: CSSSLGAATDTQYF.

The rearrangement uses TRBV9 and TRBJ2-4; TRBD1 is a possible D gene (6 bases). Germline V gives CDR1 SGDLS, CDR2 YYNGEE. The CDR3 extends over 13 amino acids. Trimming removed 2 bases at V and 4 bases at J, with 7 bases between. CDR3 loop: CASSVDSKNIQYF. In nucleotides, the CDR3 is TGTGCCAGCAGCGTGGACAGTAAAAACATTCAGTACTTC. Variable domain in full (rest from reference TRBV9 and TRBJ2-4): DSGVTQTPKHLITATGQRVTLRCSPRSGDLSVYWYQQSLDQGLQFLIQYYNGEERAKGNILERFSAQQFPDLHSELNLSSLELGDSALYFCASSVDSKNIQYFGAGTRLSVL.

This clone was observed once. The chain has TRBV14 and TRBJ2-2, with a tentative D call TRBD1 (6 bases). Germline-derived CDR1 and CDR2 are SGHDN and FVKESK. This CDR3 spans 16 amino acids. With 3 bases removed from V and 4 bases from J, the gap between germline ends came to 15 bases. DNA of the CDR3: TGTGCCAGCAGCCAGCTTGTGGGGGCTGGCACCGGGGAGCTGTTTTTT. This translates into CASSQLVGAGTGELFF. The variable domain in full, with the rest retrieved from reference TRBV14 and TRBJ2-2, is EAGVTQFPSHSVIEKGQTVTLRCDPISGHDNLYWYRRVMGKEIKFLLHFVKESKQDESGMPNNRFLAERTGGTYSTLKVQPAELEDSGVYFCASSQLVGAGTGELFFGEGSRLTVL.

This rearrangement joins TRBV5-6 to TRBJ1-4; 11 bases are shared with TRBD1. The CDR3 runs 15 residues. The germline V gene has CDR1 SGHDT and CDR2 YYEEEE. Trimming at V came to 4 bases and at J to 8 bases, leaving 7 bases not matched to a gene. The CDR3 loop reads CASSEPGQGEEKLFF. CDR3 sequence (DNA): TGTGCCAGCAGCGAACCGGGACAGGGGGAAGAAAAACTGTTTTTT.

The gene calls are TRBV6-5 and TRBJ1-2; D perhaps matches TRBD1 (6 bases). Germline CDR1 MNHEY, CDR2 SVGAGI. CDR3 length equals 14 residues. Between the trimmed V and J ends, which lost 5 bases and 4 bases, there was a span of 14 bases. CDR3 amino acids: CASSHLQGTYGYTF. Written as DNA, the CDR3 is TGTGCCAGCAGTCACCTACAGGGCACCTATGGCTACACCTTC.

The chain combines TRBV6-6 with TRBJ2-1, with 8 bases matching TRBD2. The V and J ends lost 7 bases and 3 bases, in that order; junction bases with no gene match: 11. The germline V gene has CDR1 MNHNY and CDR2 SVGAGI (reference sequence). This CDR3 is built from 16 residues. CDR3 sequence reads: CASTAGGGLLYNEQFF. The CDR3 nucleotides read TGTGCCAGCACCGCCGGCGGGGGGCTCCTCTACAATGAGCAGTTCTTC.

This chain connects TRBV7-2 to TRBJ2-1; 13 bases are a match to TRBD2. The CDR3 contains 16 residues. Per germline, CDR1 SGHTA and CDR2 FQGNSA. Trimming took 4 bases from V and 9 from J; bases not matched to a gene: 9. The DNA for the CDR3 is TGTGCCAGCAGCTCGAAACTAGCGGGGGGGCACGGTGAGCAGTTCTTC. It codes for CASSSKLAGGHGEQFF. The full variable domain, rest sourced from reference TRBV7-2 and TRBJ2-1, is GAGVSQSPSNKVTEKGKDVELRCDPISGHTALYWYRQSLGQGLEFLIYFQGNSAPDKSGLPSDRFSAERTGGSVSTLTIQRTQQEDSAVYLCASSSKLAGGHGEQFFGPGTRLTVL.

The chain carries TRBV18 and TRBJ2-7; D is uncertain. Germline V CDR1 and CDR2: KGHSH, LQKENI. V gave up 5 bases and J gave up 7 bases, with 18 bases separating them. The CDR3 runs 14 residues. This chain's CDR3 is CASSTSIREDEQYF. For the CDR3, the DNA is TGTGCCAGCTCAACCTCGATTCGAGAGGATGAGCAGTACTTC. Using reference TRBV18 and TRBJ2-7 for the parts outside the CDR3, the full variable domain is NAGVMQNPRHLVRRRGQEARLRCSPMKGHSHVYWYRQLPEEGLKFMVYLQKENIIDESGMPKERFSAEFPKEGPSILRIQQVVRGDSAAYFCASSTSIREDEQYFGPGTRLTVT.

The rearrangement uses TRBV6-1 and TRBJ2-3; maybe TRBD1 (7 bases). This CDR3 contains 15 residues. Germline values: CDR1 MNHNS, CDR2 SASEGT. Trimming removed 2 bases from V and 3 bases from J, with 12 bases in between. CDR3 region: CASSEPRGRTDTQYF. The DNA for the CDR3 is TGTGCCAGCAGTGAACCCAGGGGGAGGACAGATACGCAGTATTTT.

This clone was counted once. This chain connects TRBV6-4 to TRBJ2-7, with D tentatively TRBD1 (6 bases). This CDR3 region has 15 residues. Germline V lookup: CDR1 MRHNA, CDR2 SNTAGT. Trimming shortened V by 4 bases and J by 1 base, and 14 bases separated the two germline ends. DNA for the CDR3: TGTGCCAGCAGTGCCGATCACGGACAGTCCTACGAGCAGTACTTC. The encoded protein is CASSADHGQSYEQYF.

This clone occurred once. This sequence joins TRBV19 and TRBJ2-2; 10 bases line up with TRBD1. CDR1 LNHDA and CDR2 SQIVND come from the germline V gene (reference sequence). The CDR3 loop spans 15 amino acids. The ends lost 9 bases at V and 6 bases at J; junction bases unmatched: 10. This CDR3 is CASKARQGAAGELFF. CDR3 DNA sequence: TGTGCCAGCAAGGCCCGACAGGGGGCGGCCGGGGAGCTGTTTTTT. Supplemented by reference TRBV19 and TRBJ2-2, the full variable domain reads DGGITQSPKYLFRKEGQNVTLSCEQNLNHDAMYWYRQDPGQGLRLIYYSQIVNDFQKGDIAEGYSVSREKKESFPLTVTSAQKNPTAFYLCASKARQGAAGELFFGEGSRLTVL.

This chain connects TRBV5-1 to TRBJ2-1; weak D call: TRBD2 (5 bases). The germline gives CDR1 SGHRS, CDR2 YFSETQ. Trimming took off 4 bases at V and 7 bases at J, with 12 bases between the two ends. CDR3 length: 13 amino acids. CDR3 DNA sequence: TGCGCCAGCAGCACGGGATCTCTAAATGAGCAGTTCTTC. This translates into CASSTGSLNEQFF.

The gene calls are TRBV11-2 and TRBJ2-2, with D maybe TRBD1 (6 bases). The CDR3 has 16 amino acids. Germline V gives CDR1 SGHAT, CDR2 FQNNGV. Trimming stripped 1 base from V and 2 bases from J, with 11 bases between. The CDR3 DNA is TGTGCCAGCAGCTTAGCGGGGACACTTAACACCGGGGAGCTGTTTTTT. Its protein product is CASSLAGTLNTGELFF. Combining the CDR3 with reference TRBV11-2 and TRBJ2-2 gives the whole variable domain EAGVAQSPRYKIIEKRQSVAFWCNPISGHATLYWYQQILGQGPKLLIQFQNNGVVDDSQLPKDRFSAERLKGVDSTLKIQPAKLEDSAVYLCASSLAGTLNTGELFFGEGSRLTVL.

This clone appeared once. V is TRBV6-5 and J is TRBJ2-2, with TRBD2 as a possible D gene (5 bases). Trimming left V 7 bases short and J 7 bases short, with 19 bases between. The CDR3 is made up of 15 amino acids. The V gene's germline CDR1 is MNHEY and CDR2 SVGAGI. The CDR3, as DNA: TGTGCCAGCAAGCTGAGGGAGATTTCAAACGGGGAGCTGTTTTTT. It codes for CASKLREISNGELFF.

V gene TRBV19 combines with J gene TRBJ1-2; TRBD1 matches 7 bases. The CDR3 has 13 amino acids. The V segment lost 6 bases and the J segment 5 bases; nucleotides outside the gene matches: 6. Germline assignment: CDR1 LNHDA and CDR2 SQIVND (reference sequence). The CDR3 DNA sequence: TGTGCCAGTAGACTGGGACAGAGATATGGCTACACCTTC. It encodes CASRLGQRYGYTF.

The chain recombines TRBV19 with TRBJ2-7, with 9 bases identical to TRBD2. Losses at the gene ends were 0 bases for V and 2 bases for J; bases not matched to a gene: 5. The CDR3 sequence is 16 residues long. The germline V gene has CDR1 LNHDA and CDR2 SQIVND (reference sequence). CDR3 DNA sequence: TGTGCCAGTAGTATAGAGGCGCGGGGGGGCGCCTACGAGCAGTACTTC. It codes for CASSIEARGGAYEQYF.

This chain joins TRBV7-6 and TRBJ2-7; 7 nucleotides match TRBD2. From germline, CDR1 is SGHVS and CDR2 FNYEAQ. The CDR3 loop spans 12 amino acids. Trimming removed 5 bases from V and 4 bases from J; junction bases left unmatched: 2. CDR3 residues: CASSRGDYEQYF. DNA for the CDR3: TGTGCCAGCAGCCGGGGGGATTACGAGCAGTACTTC.

The CDR3 sequence: CASSIGGTPTQYF. As DNA, the CDR3 is TGTGCCAGTAGTATAGGGGGGACTCCGACCCAGTACTTC. The V gene is TRBV19, the J gene TRBJ2-5; a weak D match, TRBD2 (6 bases). Germline CDR1 LNHDA, CDR2 SQIVND (reference sequence). This CDR3 spans 13 amino acids. Between the trimmed V and J ends, which lost 1 base and 7 bases, there was a span of 10 bases.

The chain couples TRBV9 to TRBJ1-6; TRBD1 matches at 10 bases. Per germline, CDR1 SGDLS and CDR2 YYNGEE. Trimming took 0 bases from V and 7 from J; bases not matched to a gene: 7. This CDR3 contains 17 residues. The CDR3 here is CASSVDGTGALNSPLHF. The CDR3 nucleotides are TGTGCCAGCAGCGTAGATGGGACAGGGGCCTTGAATTCACCCCTCCACTTT.

The chain recombines TRBV30 with TRBJ1-1; D is undetermined. The CDR3 loop spans 14 amino acids. The V gene lost 0 bases and the J gene lost 0 bases, with 8 bases spanning the gap. Germline CDR1 and CDR2: GTSNPN and SVGIG (reference sequence). This CDR3 is CAWSVRSLNTEAFF. In nucleotides, the CDR3 is TGTGCCTGGAGTGTGCGGAGCCTGAACACTGAAGCTTTCTTT.

The chain joins TRBV9 to TRBJ2-5, with D uncertain. In germline, CDR1 is SGDLS, CDR2 YYNGEE. V was pared by 0 bases and J by 2 bases, with 11 bases between. The length of the CDR3 is 15 residues. CDR3 residues: CASSVVPELQETQYF. Here the CDR3 DNA reads TGTGCCAGCAGCGTAGTACCTGAACTACAAGAGACCCAGTACTTC.

This clone was observed a handful of times. The rearrangement uses TRBV9 and TRBJ2-7; possibly TRBD2 for D (6 bases). This CDR3 has 13 amino acids. CDR1 is SGDLS and CDR2 is YYNGEE in the germline V gene. Trimming left V 2 bases short and J 6 bases short, with 12 bases between. The CDR3 region is CASSVTSPGEQYF. The CDR3 coding sequence is TGTGCCAGCAGCGTGACTAGTCCGGGCGAGCAGTACTTC.

This rearrangement joins TRBV25-1 to TRBJ2-5, with 7 bases fitting TRBD2. Unmatched junction bases numbered 9, after V lost 7 bases and J lost 4 bases. The CDR3 sequence is 14 residues long. From germline, CDR1 is MGHDK and CDR2 SYGVNS. CDR3 region: CASTFSGGRETQYF. CDR3 DNA sequence: TGTGCCAGCACCTTCTCGGGGGGTAGAGAGACCCAGTACTTC.

The CDR3 loop reads CASSFTTDIQYF. The CDR3 region has the DNA TGTGCCAGCAGCTTTACCACGGACATTCAGTACTTC. The chain joins TRBV7-2 to TRBJ2-4; D ambiguous. CDR3 length: 12 amino acids. V lost 3 bases to trimming and J lost 8 bases, with 8 bases between them. Germline loops: CDR1 SGHTA, CDR2 FQGNSA.

This chain connects TRBV4-3 to TRBJ1-6, with a tentative D call TRBD1 (6 bases). V shed 7 bases and J shed 6 bases, with 13 bases lying between them. Per germline, CDR1 LGHNA and CDR2 YSLEER. The CDR3 extends over 14 amino acids. CDR3 in DNA: TGCGCCAGCACTACGGACAGCTTTAATTCACCCCTCCACTTT. Translated: CASTTDSFNSPLHF.